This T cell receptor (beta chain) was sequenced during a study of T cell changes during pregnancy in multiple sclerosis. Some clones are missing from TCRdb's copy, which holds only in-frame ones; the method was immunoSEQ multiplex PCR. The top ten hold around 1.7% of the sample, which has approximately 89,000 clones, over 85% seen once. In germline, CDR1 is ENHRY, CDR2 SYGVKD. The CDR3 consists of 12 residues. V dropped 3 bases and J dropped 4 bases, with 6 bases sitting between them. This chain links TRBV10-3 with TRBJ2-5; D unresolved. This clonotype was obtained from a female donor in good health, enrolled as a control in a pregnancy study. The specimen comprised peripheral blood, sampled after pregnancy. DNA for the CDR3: TGTGCCATCAGTGATATCGGAGAGACCCAGTACTTC. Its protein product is CAISDIGETQYF.